Detailed here is one TCR beta chain. Its recognized antigen is unknown. No clone much larger than this one lies a single base away; base qualities are absent. TCRbeta CDR3 regions were amplified from genomic DNA by means of the immunoSEQ Assay, a bias-controlled multiplex PCR. The study's own analysis went as follows. Nucleated cell counts per sample were estimated from amplification of reference gene primers within the assay. To quantify the absolute abundance of each unique TCRbeta CDR3 rearrangement, sequence reads were collapsed and filtered. For each sample, productive Simpson clonality was calculated by taking the square root of Simpson's diversity index across productive rearrangements. The table comes from immuneACCESS by way of TCRdb, which keeps in-frame sequences with V and J called. Part of the clones is missing from these tables; in studies checked, under half for an unresolved V gene and the rest for unknown reasons. V, J and clone size were drawn from that table, and D and trimming were deduced from the DNA. Within this sample are over 300,000 clones, with roughly 86% of them counted one time only. Under 2% of the sample is in the top ten clones.

Whole blood was collected in K2EDTA tubes by collaborating institutions according to the institutions' own protocols. For TCRbeta analysis, collaborators shipped samples as frozen whole blood, isolated PBMCs, or DNA extracted from either of those sample types. This record comes from a study of blood T cell repertoires in COVID-19 (dated by TCRdb to 2019 to 2021). Turning to the overall study: Collaborator samples came from the United States, Italy and Spain and covered acute and convalescent phases of COVID-19. Subjects who had been exposed to COVID-19, were actively infected with it, or had recovered from it provided the deeply sampled blood TCRbeta repertoires that made up the dataset. The prospective study material was composed of cDNA or gDNA derived from T cells, B-cell-depleted T cells, or PBMCs. Sample metadata almost always included a de-identified subject ID, COVID-19 status, age in years and sex. The repertoires were released in a freely available public database meant as a resource for research on the immune response to SARS-CoV-2. Where available, HLA class I and class II types were taken from metadata supplied by the sample provider and were not determined by assay-based typing. Samples were obtained from the ongoing ImmuneRACE study (first 160 participants) and from 1,254 subjects provided by 6 global collaborators. The study at large found these results: The quantity of clinical and demographic metadata differed by source and by participant and was supplied without curation.

CDR3 length: 15 amino acids, cysteine to phenylalanine. Of the read, only the CDR3 DNA is kept; its 45 bases are in frame from base 1. Trimming accounts for 5 bases at V and 6 bases at J, while the number of junction bases matched to no gene is 10. The germline V gene supplies CDR1 SGHTA and CDR2 FQGNSA. Sequencing was done on a sample of peripheral blood. This clonotype originated in a woman between 45 and 60 years old with acute or convalescent COVID-19. The V and J genes are TRBV7-2 and TRBJ2-7; 10 bases in the middle match TRBD1. The nucleotide sequence is TGTGCCAGCAGCCCTGGACAGGGGGTTAGGGTCGAGCAGTACTTC. It encodes CASSPGQGVRVEQYF.